This is a list of T cell receptor beta chains from one sample in a study of cytomegalovirus exposure and HLA in healthy donors. Some clones are missing from TCRdb's copy, which holds only in-frame ones; the method was immunoSEQ multiplex PCR. The table includes about 200,000 clones, roughly 80% detected once. The source material was PBMCs. Every receptor here comes from a man aged 25-45 years in good health and CMV-seronegative. CDR3s include the opening cysteine and the closing phenylalanine or tryptophan. D genes are given only for firm matches. Clone size is stated in some rows and not others, as once, few, many or a class when expanded.

cdr3_aa: CASSSPAGGPETQYF
cdr3_nt: TGTGCCAGCAGCTCTCCAGCGGGGGGCCCAGAGACCCAGTACTTC
v_call: TRBV5-4
clone_size: -
j_call: TRBJ2-5
d_call: TRBD2

cdr3_aa: CASMWQEDYGYTF
cdr3_nt: TGCGCCAGCATGTGGCAGGAGGACTATGGCTACACCTTC
v_call: TRBV10-2
clone_size: -
j_call: TRBJ1-2
d_call: -

cdr3_aa: CASSQGTASLSDSPLHF
cdr3_nt: TGCGCCAGCAGCCAAGGGACAGCTTCGCTTTCGGATTCACCCCTCCACTTT
v_call: TRBV4-3
clone_size: once
j_call: TRBJ1-6
d_call: -

cdr3_aa: CASSPSLRGRFGELFF
cdr3_nt: TGTGCCAGCAGCCCAAGTCTCAGGGGGCGGTTCGGGGAGCTGTTTTTT
v_call: TRBV5-4
clone_size: -
j_call: TRBJ2-2
d_call: TRBD1

cdr3_aa: CASSFGASGDEQYF
cdr3_nt: TGTGCCAGCAGTTTCGGGGCTAGCGGGGACGAGCAGTACTTC
v_call: TRBV27
clone_size: -
j_call: TRBJ2-7
d_call: TRBD2

cdr3_aa: CASAGWNTEAFF
cdr3_nt: TGTGCCAGTGCGGGGTGGAACACTGAAGCTTTCTTT
v_call: TRBV9
clone_size: -
j_call: TRBJ1-1
d_call: -

cdr3_aa: CASSHTIQGNTEAFF
cdr3_nt: TGCGCCAGCAGCCATACAATACAGGGTAACACTGAAGCTTTCTTT
v_call: TRBV4-3
clone_size: once
j_call: TRBJ1-1
d_call: -

cdr3_aa: CASSPGRGQVLGDIQYF
cdr3_nt: TGTGCCAGCAGCCCGGGCCGGGGACAGGTTCTAGGGGACATTCAGTACTTC
v_call: TRBV21-1
clone_size: once
j_call: TRBJ2-4
d_call: -

cdr3_aa: CASISYDRDNEQYF
cdr3_nt: TGTGCCAGCATCAGTTACGACAGGGACAACGAGCAGTACTTC
v_call: TRBV28
clone_size: -
j_call: TRBJ2-7
d_call: TRBD1

cdr3_aa: CASSSRDTQYF
cdr3_nt: TGTGCCAGCAGCTCGAGAGATACGCAGTATTTT
v_call: TRBV9
clone_size: -
j_call: TRBJ2-3
d_call: -

cdr3_aa: CASSYTGPSAEAFF
cdr3_nt: TGTGCCAGCAGTTATACTGGGCCTAGCGCTGAAGCTTTCTTT
v_call: TRBV6-6
clone_size: -
j_call: TRBJ1-1
d_call: -

cdr3_aa: CASSAHTGAGANVLTF
cdr3_nt: TGTGCCAGCAGCGCGCATACAGGGGCTGGGGCCAACGTCCTGACTTTC
v_call: TRBV2
clone_size: -
j_call: TRBJ2-6
d_call: TRBD1

cdr3_aa: CASSLFGQRGNTDTQYF
cdr3_nt: TGTGCCAGCAGTTTATTCGGCCAGCGGGGGAACACAGATACGCAGTATTTT
v_call: TRBV27
clone_size: -
j_call: TRBJ2-3
d_call: TRBD2

cdr3_aa: CASGRDSYNEQFF
cdr3_nt: TGTGCCAGCGGCCGGGACTCCTACAATGAGCAGTTCTTC
v_call: TRBV5-4
clone_size: -
j_call: TRBJ2-1
d_call: -

cdr3_aa: CASSLAPSGDGNTQYF
cdr3_nt: TGCGCCAGCAGCTTGGCCCCTAGCGGGGACGGAAATACGCAGTATTTT
v_call: TRBV5-1
clone_size: -
j_call: TRBJ2-3
d_call: TRBD2

cdr3_aa: CASSSMTGTYEQYF
cdr3_nt: TGCGCCAGCAGCTCGATGACAGGGACCTACGAGCAGTACTTC
v_call: TRBV4-1
clone_size: -
j_call: TRBJ2-7
d_call: TRBD1

cdr3_aa: CASSLAPETQYF
cdr3_nt: TGTGCCAGCAGCTTGGCCCCGGAGACCCAGTACTTC
v_call: TRBV5-6
clone_size: -
j_call: TRBJ2-5
d_call: -

cdr3_aa: CASSGGERGNEQFF
cdr3_nt: TGCGCCAGCAGCGGCGGCGAGCGAGGCAATGAGCAGTTCTTC
v_call: TRBV5-1
clone_size: -
j_call: TRBJ2-1
d_call: -

cdr3_aa: CASSENVGQGAGGYTF
cdr3_nt: TGTGCCAGCAGTGAAAATGTTGGGCAGGGGGCAGGTGGCTACACCTTC
v_call: TRBV6-1
clone_size: -
j_call: TRBJ1-2
d_call: TRBD1

cdr3_aa: CASTSSRGARQETQYF
cdr3_nt: TGTGCCAGCACCAGTTCCCGGGGGGCGCGGCAAGAGACCCAGTACTTC
v_call: TRBV28
clone_size: -
j_call: TRBJ2-5
d_call: -

cdr3_aa: CASSLSFTNEKLFF
cdr3_nt: TGTGCCAGCAGTTTGAGTTTCACTAATGAAAAACTGTTTTTT
v_call: TRBV28
clone_size: -
j_call: TRBJ1-4
d_call: -

cdr3_aa: CASSHFGTGGGGYTF
cdr3_nt: TGCGCCAGCAGCCACTTCGGGACAGGGGGGGGTGGCTACACCTTC
v_call: TRBV4-1
clone_size: -
j_call: TRBJ1-2
d_call: TRBD1

cdr3_aa: CASNHGGGELFF
cdr3_nt: TGTGCCAGCAATCACGGGGGCGGGGAGCTGTTTTTT
v_call: TRBV28
clone_size: -
j_call: TRBJ2-2
d_call: -

cdr3_aa: CSGGVLNTEAFF
cdr3_nt: TGTTCCGGGGGGGTCCTGAACACTGAAGCTTTCTTT
v_call: TRBV7-9
clone_size: -
j_call: TRBJ1-1
d_call: -

cdr3_aa: CASSLEGRDIEAFF
cdr3_nt: TGTGCCAGCAGCTTAGAGGGAAGGGACATCGAAGCTTTCTTT
v_call: TRBV11-2
clone_size: -
j_call: TRBJ1-1
d_call: -

cdr3_aa: CASIGSSYEQYF
cdr3_nt: TGTGCCAGTATTGGGAGCTCCTACGAGCAGTACTTC
v_call: TRBV19
clone_size: -
j_call: TRBJ2-7
d_call: -

cdr3_aa: CASSLDGNEQYF
cdr3_nt: TGTGCCAGCAGCTTAGACGGTAACGAGCAGTACTTC
v_call: TRBV7-2
clone_size: few
j_call: TRBJ2-7
d_call: -

cdr3_aa: CASRGGVNYGYTF
cdr3_nt: TGTGCCAGCAGGGGGGGTGTGAACTATGGCTACACCTTC
v_call: TRBV7-9
clone_size: once
j_call: TRBJ1-2
d_call: -

cdr3_aa: CASSLGRLVATETQYF
cdr3_nt: TGTGCCAGCAGCTTGGGGAGACTAGTAGCGACGGAGACCCAGTACTTC
v_call: TRBV5-6
clone_size: -
j_call: TRBJ2-5
d_call: -

cdr3_aa: CASSRHRRATNEKLFF
cdr3_nt: TGCGCCAGCAGCCGTCATCGCAGGGCAACTAATGAAAAACTGTTTTTT
v_call: TRBV4-1
clone_size: few
j_call: TRBJ1-4
d_call: -

cdr3_aa: CASSFGTSGVYEQYF
cdr3_nt: TGTGCCAGCAGCTTCGGGACTAGCGGGGTCTACGAGCAGTACTTC
v_call: TRBV7-2
clone_size: few
j_call: TRBJ2-7
d_call: TRBD2

cdr3_aa: CASSFGQGAFTEAFF
cdr3_nt: TGTGCCAGCAGTTTCGGGCAGGGGGCTTTCACTGAAGCTTTCTTT
v_call: TRBV28
clone_size: -
j_call: TRBJ1-1
d_call: TRBD1

cdr3_aa: CASRRLAGGQETQYF
cdr3_nt: TGTGCCAGCAGACGACTAGCGGGGGGGCAAGAGACCCAGTACTTC
v_call: TRBV6-1
clone_size: -
j_call: TRBJ2-5
d_call: TRBD2

cdr3_aa: CASSSDSVRYGYTF
cdr3_nt: TGTGCCAGCAGCTCGGACAGCGTCCGCTATGGCTACACCTTC
v_call: TRBV7-9
clone_size: -
j_call: TRBJ1-2
d_call: -

cdr3_aa: CASRWGQGLTGELFF
cdr3_nt: TGTGCCAGCAGATGGGGACAGGGCCTCACCGGGGAGCTGTTTTTT
v_call: TRBV6-5
clone_size: once
j_call: TRBJ2-2
d_call: TRBD1

cdr3_aa: CATPAKDRGYTGELFF
cdr3_nt: TGTGCCACACCGGCGAAGGACAGGGGATATACCGGGGAGCTGTTTTTT
v_call: TRBV2
clone_size: -
j_call: TRBJ2-2
d_call: TRBD1

cdr3_aa: CASSLSTSTDTQYF
cdr3_nt: TGTGCCAGTAGTCTATCGACTAGCACAGATACGCAGTATTTT
v_call: TRBV19
clone_size: -
j_call: TRBJ2-3
d_call: -

cdr3_aa: CASSRRQNTGELFF
cdr3_nt: TGTGCTAGCAGCCGGCGACAGAACACCGGGGAGCTGTTTTTT
v_call: TRBV7-7
clone_size: -
j_call: TRBJ2-2
d_call: -

cdr3_aa: CASSLESGQTSSGANVLTF
cdr3_nt: TGTGCCAGCAGCTTAGAATCAGGACAAACGAGCTCTGGGGCCAACGTCCTGACTTTC
v_call: TRBV7-6
clone_size: -
j_call: TRBJ2-6
d_call: -

cdr3_aa: CASSSGQGTNEQYF
cdr3_nt: TGTGCCAGCAGTTCGGGACAGGGGACCAACGAGCAGTACTTC
v_call: TRBV28
clone_size: -
j_call: TRBJ2-7
d_call: TRBD1

cdr3_aa: CASKGTVLNYEQYF
cdr3_nt: TGTGCCAGCAAGGGGACAGTCCTGAACTACGAGCAGTACTTC
v_call: TRBV6-1
clone_size: -
j_call: TRBJ2-7
d_call: TRBD1

cdr3_aa: CASSLFIAGSSGASVLTF
cdr3_nt: TGTGCCAGCAGCCTGTTCATAGCGGGGTCGTCTGGGGCCAGCGTCCTGACTTTC
v_call: TRBV2
clone_size: -
j_call: TRBJ2-6
d_call: TRBD2

cdr3_aa: CASSATGLSGNTIYF
cdr3_nt: TGTGCCAGCAGTGCTACAGGGTTATCAGGAAACACCATATATTTT
v_call: TRBV6-5
clone_size: -
j_call: TRBJ1-3
d_call: -

cdr3_aa: CASSLAESGLRSYEQYF
cdr3_nt: TGTGCCAGCAGCTTAGCGGAAAGCGGGTTACGCTCCTACGAGCAGTACTTC
v_call: TRBV7-8
clone_size: -
j_call: TRBJ2-7
d_call: -

cdr3_aa: CASSLGITRPYYNEQFF
cdr3_nt: TGTGCCAGCAGCTTAGGAATTACTAGGCCCTACTACAATGAGCAGTTCTTC
v_call: TRBV7-8
clone_size: -
j_call: TRBJ2-1
d_call: -

cdr3_aa: CASRLGHSDTEAFF
cdr3_nt: TGTGCCAGCAGGCTCGGACACTCGGACACTGAAGCTTTCTTT
v_call: TRBV6-1
clone_size: -
j_call: TRBJ1-1
d_call: -

cdr3_aa: CASSSGQGGQFF
cdr3_nt: TGTGCCAGCAGTTCCGGACAGGGCGGTCAGTTCTTC
v_call: TRBV27
clone_size: -
j_call: TRBJ2-1
d_call: TRBD1

cdr3_aa: CASSELWGQGYFF
cdr3_nt: TGTGCCAGCAGTGAGTTGTGGGGACAGGGGTATTTCTTT
v_call: TRBV2
clone_size: -
j_call: TRBJ1-1
d_call: TRBD1

cdr3_aa: CASSSGHLYEQYF
cdr3_nt: TGTGCCAGCAGCTCCGGACACCTCTACGAGCAGTACTTC
v_call: TRBV7-9
clone_size: -
j_call: TRBJ2-7
d_call: -

cdr3_aa: CASSFGQGGNIQYF
cdr3_nt: TGTGCCAGCAGCTTCGGCCAGGGGGGCAACATTCAGTACTTC
v_call: TRBV5-6
clone_size: -
j_call: TRBJ2-4
d_call: -

cdr3_aa: CASSMQGEETQYF
cdr3_nt: TGCGCCAGCAGCATGCAGGGTGAAGAGACCCAGTACTTC
v_call: TRBV5-1
clone_size: -
j_call: TRBJ2-5
d_call: -

cdr3_aa: CASSATSGGTDTQYF
cdr3_nt: TGTGCCAGTAGTGCAACTAGCGGGGGCACAGATACGCAGTATTTT
v_call: TRBV19
clone_size: -
j_call: TRBJ2-3
d_call: TRBD2

cdr3_aa: CASSQQSPLHF
cdr3_nt: TGTGCCAGCAGTCAACAATCACCCCTCCACTTT
v_call: TRBV28
clone_size: -
j_call: TRBJ1-6
d_call: -

cdr3_aa: CASSPPAGRVADTQYF
cdr3_nt: TGTGCCAGCTCACCTCCGGCGGGGCGCGTCGCCGATACGCAGTATTTT
v_call: TRBV18
clone_size: -
j_call: TRBJ2-3
d_call: -

cdr3_aa: CASSAQGTPDTQYF
cdr3_nt: TGTGCCAGCAGTGCACAGGGTACCCCAGATACGCAGTATTTT
v_call: TRBV2
clone_size: -
j_call: TRBJ2-3
d_call: -